This is a list of T cell receptor beta chains from one sample in a study of glioma-infiltrating T cells. MiXCR, applied by TCRdb to the multiplex PCR reads, yields one record per CDR3 protein. The sample carries over 120,000 distinct CDR3 sequences, approximately 39% recorded once. The sample was glioma tissue, nonneoplastic brain tissue, or PBMCs (not recorded which). The receptors were gathered from a human donor with low-grade glioma or glioblastoma, undergoing nonglioma brain surgery, or in good health (not recorded which). CDR3s leave out the opening cysteine and the closing phenylalanine or tryptophan.

J,length,V,CDR3
TRBJ2-7,13,TRBV27,ASSYPGTPPAEQY
TRBJ2-7,11,TRBV6-1,ASLRDSTYEQY
TRBJ1-1,12,TRBV18,ASSPTVGATEAF
TRBJ2-3,9,TRBV20-1,SASAKDTQY
TRBJ2-7,11,TRBV20-1,SARDRRTYEQY
TRBJ2-7,10,TRBV10-3,AISESRYEQY
TRBJ2-7,14,TRBV6-2/TRBV6-3,ASRLPGTTGYNEQY
TRBJ2-3,10,TRBV28,ASSNRVDTQY
TRBJ2-5,12,TRBV29-1,SVEDTANQETQY
TRBJ2-2,13,TRBV12-3/TRBV12-4,ASSLAGENTGELF
TRBJ1-4,13,TRBV7-6,ASSPWDTTNEKLF
TRBJ1-1,14,TRBV12-3/TRBV12-4,ASSRGTGTPNTEAF
TRBJ1-3,13,TRBV4-1,ASSQERGTGNTIY
TRBJ1-6,15,TRBV4-1,ASSQEGGSSYNSPLH
TRBJ1-2,11,TRBV7-2,ASSPTANYGYT
TRBJ2-5,14,TRBV7-9,ASSQEWGSEQETQY
TRBJ1-1,11,TRBV2,ANRGQADTEAF
TRBJ2-1,12,TRBV7-9,ASSKTSGSNEQF
TRBJ1-5,11,TRBV20-1,SASEGAGQPQH
TRBJ1-5,12,TRBV20-1,SARYPGDNQPQH
TRBJ1-5,13,TRBV27,ASSSSMNSNQPQH
TRBJ2-1,14,TRBV7-6,ASSLLAGGAYNEQF
TRBJ2-2,13,TRBV4-2,ASSQLTSGTGELF
TRBJ2-7,12,TRBV19,ASTLTVSSYEQY
TRBJ2-1,13,TRBV2,ASSAWREAYNEQF
TRBJ1-1,15,TRBV5-1,ASSLDGVWRMNTEAF
TRBJ2-1,14,TRBV6-5,ASSQTGGHPNNEQF
TRBJ2-5,12,TRBV7-2,ASRDQQGGETQY
TRBJ2-1,12,TRBV7-3,ASSTSGDYNEQF
TRBJ1-5,13,TRBV4-1,ASSQRSGRDQPQH
TRBJ2-7,11,TRBV12-5,ASTRDSTYEQY
TRBJ1-2,11,TRBV10-2,ASWTGFDYGYT
TRBJ2-7,12,TRBV20-1,SALTRARNYEQY
TRBJ2-3,12,TRBV7-9,ASRLAENTDTQY
TRBJ1-5,13,TRBV7-2,ASSNAGTGNQPQH
TRBJ1-5,10,TRBV7-9,ASSLTNQPQH
TRBJ2-1,13,TRBV3-1,ASSRGGDTYNEQF
TRBJ2-5,10,TRBV7-9,ASSKIQETQY
TRBJ2-7,13,TRBV7-9,ASSLEGTWVYEQY